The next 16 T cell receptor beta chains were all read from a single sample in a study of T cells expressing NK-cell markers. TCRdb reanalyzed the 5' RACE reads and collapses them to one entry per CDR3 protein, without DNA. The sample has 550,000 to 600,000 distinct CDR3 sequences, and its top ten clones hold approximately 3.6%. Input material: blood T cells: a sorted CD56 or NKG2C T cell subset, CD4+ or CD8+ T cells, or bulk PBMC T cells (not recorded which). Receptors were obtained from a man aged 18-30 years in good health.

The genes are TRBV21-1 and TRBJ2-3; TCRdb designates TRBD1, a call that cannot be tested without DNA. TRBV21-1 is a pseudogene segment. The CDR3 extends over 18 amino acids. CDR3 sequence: CASSKDHSGAVATDTQYF.

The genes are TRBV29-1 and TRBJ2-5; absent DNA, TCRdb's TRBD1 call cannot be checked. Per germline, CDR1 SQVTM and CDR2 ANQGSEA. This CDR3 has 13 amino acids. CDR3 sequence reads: CSVGGGGQETQYF.

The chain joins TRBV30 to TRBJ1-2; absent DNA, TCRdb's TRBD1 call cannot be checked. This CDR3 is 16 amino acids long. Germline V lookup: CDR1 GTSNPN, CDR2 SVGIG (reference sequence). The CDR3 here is CAWTVWAGNGIYGYTF. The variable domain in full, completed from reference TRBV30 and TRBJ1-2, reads SQTIHQWPATLVQPVGSPLSLECTVEGTSNPNLYWYRQAAGRGLQLLFYSVGIGQISSEVPQNLSASRPQDRQFILSSKKLLLSDSGFYLCAWTVWAGNGIYGYTFGSGTRLTVV.

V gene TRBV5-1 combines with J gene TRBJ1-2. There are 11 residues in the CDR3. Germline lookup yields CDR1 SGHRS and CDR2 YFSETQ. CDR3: CASRIGQGYTF.

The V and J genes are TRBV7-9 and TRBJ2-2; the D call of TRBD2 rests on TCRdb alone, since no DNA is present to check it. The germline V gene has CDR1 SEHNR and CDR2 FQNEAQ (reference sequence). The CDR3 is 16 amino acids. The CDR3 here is CASSYSGRPNTGELFF.

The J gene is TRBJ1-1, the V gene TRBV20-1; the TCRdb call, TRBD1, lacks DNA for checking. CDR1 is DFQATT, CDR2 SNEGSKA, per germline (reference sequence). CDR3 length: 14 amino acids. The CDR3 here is CSARVPGKNTEAFF.

The CDR3 is CASSPPLEDQKLFF. The chain has TRBV12-3 or TRBV12-4 and TRBJ1-4; the D call from TCRdb, TRBD1, cannot be confirmed without DNA. The CDR3 extends over 14 amino acids.

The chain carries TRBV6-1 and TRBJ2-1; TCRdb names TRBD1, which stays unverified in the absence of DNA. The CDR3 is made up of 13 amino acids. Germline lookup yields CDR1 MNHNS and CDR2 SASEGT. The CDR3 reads CASRDRGGARQFF.

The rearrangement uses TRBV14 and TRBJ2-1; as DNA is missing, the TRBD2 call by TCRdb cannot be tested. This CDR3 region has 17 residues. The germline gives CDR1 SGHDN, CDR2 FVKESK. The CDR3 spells CASSPPWGSGSDNEQFF. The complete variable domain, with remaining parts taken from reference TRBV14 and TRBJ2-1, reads EAGVTQFPSHSVIEKGQTVTLRCDPISGHDNLYWYRRVMGKEIKFLLHFVKESKQDESGMPNNRFLAERTGGTYSTLKVQPAELEDSGVYFCASSPPWGSGSDNEQFFGPGTRLTVL.

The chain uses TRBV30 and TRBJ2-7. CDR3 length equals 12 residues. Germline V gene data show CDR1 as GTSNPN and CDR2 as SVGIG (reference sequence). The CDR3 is CAWSATSYEQYF. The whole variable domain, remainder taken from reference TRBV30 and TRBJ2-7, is SQTIHQWPATLVQPVGSPLSLECTVEGTSNPNLYWYRQAAGRGLQLLFYSVGIGQISSEVPQNLSASRPQDRQFILSSKKLLLSDSGFYLCAWSATSYEQYFGPGTRLTVT.

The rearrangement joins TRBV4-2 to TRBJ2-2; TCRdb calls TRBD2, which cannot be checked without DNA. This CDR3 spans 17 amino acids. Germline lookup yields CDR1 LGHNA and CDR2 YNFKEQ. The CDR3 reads CASSQDQKGGRAGELFF.

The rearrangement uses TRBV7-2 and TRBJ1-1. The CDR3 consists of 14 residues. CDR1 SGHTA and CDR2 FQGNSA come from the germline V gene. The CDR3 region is CASSLALLRTEAFF.

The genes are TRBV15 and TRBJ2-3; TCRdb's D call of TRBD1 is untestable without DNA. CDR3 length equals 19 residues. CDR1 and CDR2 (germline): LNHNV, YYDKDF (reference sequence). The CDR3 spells CATSRLAGGQEDYTDTQYF.

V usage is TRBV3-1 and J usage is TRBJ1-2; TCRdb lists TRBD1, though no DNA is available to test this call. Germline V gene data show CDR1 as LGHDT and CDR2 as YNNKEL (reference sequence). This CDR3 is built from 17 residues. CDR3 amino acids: CASSQDFNGTPGYGYTF.

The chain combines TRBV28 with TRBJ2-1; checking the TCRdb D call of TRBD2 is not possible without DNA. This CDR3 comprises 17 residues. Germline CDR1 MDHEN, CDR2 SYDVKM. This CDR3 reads CASSTTPGTSGILEQFF.

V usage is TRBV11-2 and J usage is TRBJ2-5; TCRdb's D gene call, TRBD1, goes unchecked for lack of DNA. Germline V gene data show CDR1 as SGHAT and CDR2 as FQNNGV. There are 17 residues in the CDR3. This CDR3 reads CASSLVPRFTRKETQYF. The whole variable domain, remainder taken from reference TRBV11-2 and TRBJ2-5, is EAGVAQSPRYKIIEKRQSVAFWCNPISGHATLYWYQQILGQGPKLLIQFQNNGVVDDSQLPKDRFSAERLKGVDSTLKIQPAKLEDSAVYLCASSLVPRFTRKETQYFGPGTRLLVL.